This T cell receptor (beta chain) was observed in a study of OX40 agonist ivuxolimab in advanced cancers. Produced via immunoSEQ multiplex PCR; TCRdb's table is partial and in-frame only. Seen here are around 80,000 clones, approximately 89% observed once, and the top ten hold roughly 0.2%. Whole-study results and caveats: Near-lowest levels of clonal expansion characterized partial responders at 0.1-3.0 mg/kg.

A note on this clone: The antigen remains unidentified.

The CDR3 has 15 amino acids. Germline V CDR1 and CDR2: SGHKS, YYEKEE (reference sequence). The V end lost 0 bases, the J end lost 8 bases, and 14 bases lay between the germline ends. The starting material was CD4+ or CD8+ T cells sorted from blood, obtained in a trial of the OX40 agonist ivuxolimab. This chain connects TRBV5-5 to TRBJ1-4; weak D call: TRBD1 (5 bases). The sequence came from an adult with an advanced solid tumor such as melanoma, head and neck, liver or kidney cancer. CDR3 region: CASSLAPGYGEKLFF. In nucleotides, the CDR3 is TGTGCCAGCAGCTTGGCCCCAGGGTATGGAGAAAAACTGTTTTTT.